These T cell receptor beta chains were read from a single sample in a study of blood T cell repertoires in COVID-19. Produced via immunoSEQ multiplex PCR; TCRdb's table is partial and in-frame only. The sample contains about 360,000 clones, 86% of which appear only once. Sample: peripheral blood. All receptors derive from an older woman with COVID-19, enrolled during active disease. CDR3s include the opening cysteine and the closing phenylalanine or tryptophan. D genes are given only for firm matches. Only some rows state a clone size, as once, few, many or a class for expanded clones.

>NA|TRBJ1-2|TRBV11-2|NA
TGTGCCAGCAGCCCACAGGCCAGTAACTATGGCTACACCTTC
CASSPQASNYGYTF
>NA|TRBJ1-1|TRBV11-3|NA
TGTGCCAGCAGCCCCGTCGGATATCTTGAACGGGGGACTGAAGCTTTCTTT
CASSPVGYLERGTEAFF
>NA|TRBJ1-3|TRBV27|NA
TGTGCCAGCAGCCTCGAGGGTACTGGAAACACCATATATTTT
CASSLEGTGNTIYF
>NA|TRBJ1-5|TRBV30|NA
TGTGCCTGGAGTGTCGGGAATAGCAATCAGCCCCAGCATTTT
CAWSVGNSNQPQHF
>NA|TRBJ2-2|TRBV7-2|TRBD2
TGTGCCAGCAGCTCCCCGGGACTAGGAGCGAACACCGGGGAGCTGTTTTTT
CASSSPGLGANTGELFF
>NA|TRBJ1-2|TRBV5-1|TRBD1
TGCGCCACCCGAGGGTGGACAGGGGACTACACCTTC
CATRGWTGDYTF
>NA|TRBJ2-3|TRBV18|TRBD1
TGTGCCAGCTCACCGAACGACAGGGGGTACTCAGATACGCAGTATTTT
CASSPNDRGYSDTQYF
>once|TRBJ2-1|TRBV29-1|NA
TGCAGCGTTGAGGCGGCAGGGGCCTCCTACAATGAGCAGTTCTTC
CSVEAAGASYNEQFF
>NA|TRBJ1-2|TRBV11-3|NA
TGTGCCAGCAGCTCCACGACCTTCGGGAACCTTTTGACGCACACCTTC
CASSSTTFGNLLTHTF
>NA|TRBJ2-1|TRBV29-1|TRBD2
TGCAGCGTTGTAGGGATGGGGGGGTTGGAGCAGTTCTTC
CSVVGMGGLEQFF
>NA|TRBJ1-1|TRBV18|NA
TGTGCCAGCTCACCAAGGAGCAGGGGGAACACTGAAGCTTTCTTT
CASSPRSRGNTEAFF
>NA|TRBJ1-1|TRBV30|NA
TGTGCCTGCCAGTCCCGGGGAACTGAAGCTTTCTTT
CACQSRGTEAFF
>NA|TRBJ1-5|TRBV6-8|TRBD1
TGTGCCAGCAGTCGACAGGGTATCAATCAGCCCCAGCATTTT
CASSRQGINQPQHF
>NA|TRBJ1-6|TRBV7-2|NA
TGTGCCAGCAGCGCGTCCTGGGCAGGCGAAAGCTCCTATAATTCACCCCTCCACTTT
CASSASWAGESSYNSPLHF
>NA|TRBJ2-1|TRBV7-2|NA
TGTGCCAGCAGCTCCGACAGCGTCCCCTACAATGAGCAGTTCTTC
CASSSDSVPYNEQFF
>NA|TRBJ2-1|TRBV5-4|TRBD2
TGTGCCAGCAGCATCCGGACTAGCGCGACCTACAATGAGCAGTTCTTC
CASSIRTSATYNEQFF
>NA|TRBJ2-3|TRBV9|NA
TGTGCCAGCAGCGCCTCGCGTACGCAGTATTTT
CASSASRTQYF
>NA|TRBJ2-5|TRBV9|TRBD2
TGTGCCAGCAGCGTAACTAGCGGGAAACAAGAGACCCAGTACTTC
CASSVTSGKQETQYF
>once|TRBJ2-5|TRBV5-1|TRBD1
TGCGCCAGCAGCCCGGGACAGGGGAGAGAGACCCAGTACTTC
CASSPGQGRETQYF
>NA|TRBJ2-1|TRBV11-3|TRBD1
TGTGCCAGCAGCCAGGGACAGGGGGTCGATGAGCAGTTCTTC
CASSQGQGVDEQFF
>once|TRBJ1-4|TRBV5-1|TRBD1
TGCGCCAGCAGCCGCTCCGGGACAGTTGCAACTAATGAAAAACTGTTTTTT
CASSRSGTVATNEKLFF
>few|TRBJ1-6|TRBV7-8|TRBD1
TGTGCCAGCCAACCCATGACAGGGATGGATTCACCCCTCCACTTT
CASQPMTGMDSPLHF
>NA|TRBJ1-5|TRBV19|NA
TGTGCCAGTAGTATTACTGCAGGGTTTAGCAATCAGCCCCAGCATTTT
CASSITAGFSNQPQHF
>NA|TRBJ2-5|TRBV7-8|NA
TGTGCCAGCAGCATAGGGACTCGCCGCGGGGAGACCCAGTACTTC
CASSIGTRRGETQYF
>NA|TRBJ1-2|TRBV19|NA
TGTGCCAGTAACGTCGGGGAAGGGTATGGCTACACCTTC
CASNVGEGYGYTF
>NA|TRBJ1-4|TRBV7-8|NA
TGTGCCAGCAGCTTAGGTGGGGGGGCATGGGAAAAACTGTTTTTT
CASSLGGGAWEKLFF
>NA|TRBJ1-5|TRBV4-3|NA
TGCGCCAGCAGCCAAGTAAGGGGGCAGCCCCAGCATTTT
CASSQVRGQPQHF
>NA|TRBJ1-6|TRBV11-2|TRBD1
TGTGCCAGCAGCTCAGGACAGGGGGCGGCACCCCTCCACTTT
CASSSGQGAAPLHF
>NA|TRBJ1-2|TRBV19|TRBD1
TGTGCCAGTAGTACAACAGGGGTCTATGGCTACACCTTC
CASSTTGVYGYTF
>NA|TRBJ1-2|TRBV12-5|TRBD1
TGTGCTAGTGGGACCAGGGGGCTTGGCTACACCTTC
CASGTRGLGYTF
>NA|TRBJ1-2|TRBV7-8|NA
TGTGCCAGCAGCTTAGCGGCGGGGGGCTACACCTTC
CASSLAAGGYTF
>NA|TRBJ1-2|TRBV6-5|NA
TGTGCCAGCAGTCGGTCCGCCGCTAACTATGGCTACACCTTC
CASSRSAANYGYTF
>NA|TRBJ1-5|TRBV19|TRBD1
TGTGCCAGTAGTTTAGGGGGAGACAGGGGTGGTCAGCCCCAGCATTTT
CASSLGGDRGGQPQHF
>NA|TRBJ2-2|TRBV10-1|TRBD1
TGCGCCAGCGGAGTCGGGGACAGGGACGTCGGGGAGCTGTTTTTT
CASGVGDRDVGELFF
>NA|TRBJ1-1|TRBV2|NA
TGTGCCAGCAGGGAAAATACAGTATTGAACACTGAAGCTTTCTTT
CASRENTVLNTEAFF
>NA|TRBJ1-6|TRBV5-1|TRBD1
TGCGCCAGTGCCTGGGGGACAGGGGTTAATTCACCCCTCCACTTT
CASAWGTGVNSPLHF
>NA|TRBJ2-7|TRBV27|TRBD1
TGTGCCAGCAGGGGGACAGCCTACTCCTACGAGCAGTACTTC
CASRGTAYSYEQYF
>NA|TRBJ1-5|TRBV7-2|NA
TGTGCCAGCACCCTCGGGCAGGGGAGCAATCAGCCCCAGCATTTT
CASTLGQGSNQPQHF
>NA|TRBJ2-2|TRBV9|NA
TGTGCCAGCAGCCCCCAGGGCACCGGGGAGCTGTTTTTT
CASSPQGTGELFF
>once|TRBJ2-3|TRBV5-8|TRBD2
TGTGCCAGCAGCTTAAGTCTAGCGGTAACAGATACGCAGTATTTT
CASSLSLAVTDTQYF
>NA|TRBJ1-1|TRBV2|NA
TGTGCCAGCAGCGAGGCCGGCGCGACGGGAGCTTTCTTT
CASSEAGATGAFF
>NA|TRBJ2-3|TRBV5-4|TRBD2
TGTGCCAGCAGCAATCAAGCGGGGGGGGGCGCAGATACGCAGTATTTT
CASSNQAGGGADTQYF
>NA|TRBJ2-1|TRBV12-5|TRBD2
TGTGCTAGTGGATCTACTAGCGGGGGGGCTCATGAGCAGTTCTTC
CASGSTSGGAHEQFF
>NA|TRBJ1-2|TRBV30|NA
TGTGCCTGGAGTAGTGAGTTATTCAAGGGCTACACCTTC
CAWSSELFKGYTF
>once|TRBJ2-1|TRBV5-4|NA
TGTGCCAGCAGCTTGACGGGGGAATACAATGAGCAGTTCTTC
CASSLTGEYNEQFF
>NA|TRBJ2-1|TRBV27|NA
TGTGCCAGCAAAGACAGTTTGGGCTCCTACAATGAGCAGTTCTTC
CASKDSLGSYNEQFF
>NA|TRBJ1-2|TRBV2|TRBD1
TGTGCCAGCAGGGGACAGGGGAGGGAATATGGCTACACCTTC
CASRGQGREYGYTF